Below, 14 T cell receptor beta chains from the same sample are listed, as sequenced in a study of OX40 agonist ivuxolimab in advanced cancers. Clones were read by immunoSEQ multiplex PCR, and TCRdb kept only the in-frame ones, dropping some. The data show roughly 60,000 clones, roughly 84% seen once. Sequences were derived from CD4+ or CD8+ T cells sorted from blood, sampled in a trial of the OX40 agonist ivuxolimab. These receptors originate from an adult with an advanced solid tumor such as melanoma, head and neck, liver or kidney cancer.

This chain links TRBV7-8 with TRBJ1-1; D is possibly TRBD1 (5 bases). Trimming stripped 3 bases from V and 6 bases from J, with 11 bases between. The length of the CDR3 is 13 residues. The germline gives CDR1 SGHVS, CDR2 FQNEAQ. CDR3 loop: CASSFGAVAEAFF. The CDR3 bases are TGTGCCAGCAGCTTTGGGGCAGTCGCTGAAGCTTTCTTT.

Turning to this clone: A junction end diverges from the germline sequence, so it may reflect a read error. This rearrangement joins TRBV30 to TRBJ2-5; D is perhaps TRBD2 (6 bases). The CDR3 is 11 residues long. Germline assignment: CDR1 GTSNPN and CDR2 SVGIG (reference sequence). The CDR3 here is CAWSSGDEQHF. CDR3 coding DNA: TGTGCCTGGAGTTCGGGGGATGAGCAGCACTTC. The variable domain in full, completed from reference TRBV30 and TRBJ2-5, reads SQTIHQWPATLVQPVGSPLSLECTVEGTSNPNLYWYRQAAGRGLQLLFYSVGIGQISSEVPQNLSASRPQDRQFILSSKKLLLSDSGFYLCAWSSGDEQHFGPGTRLLVL.

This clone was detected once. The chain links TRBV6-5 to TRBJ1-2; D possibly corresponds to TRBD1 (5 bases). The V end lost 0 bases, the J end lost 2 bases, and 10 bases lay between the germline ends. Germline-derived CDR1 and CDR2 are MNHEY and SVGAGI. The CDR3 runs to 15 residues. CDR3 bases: TGTGCCAGCAGTTACTCGGACATAAAAAACTATGGCTACACCTTC. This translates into CASSYSDIKNYGYTF.

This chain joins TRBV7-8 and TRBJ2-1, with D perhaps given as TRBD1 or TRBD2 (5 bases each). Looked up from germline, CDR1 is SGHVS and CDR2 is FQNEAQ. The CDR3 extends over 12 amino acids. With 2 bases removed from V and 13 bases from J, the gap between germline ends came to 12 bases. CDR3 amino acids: CASSLILRGQFF. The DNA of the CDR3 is TGTGCCAGCAGCTTAATCCTGAGGGGTCAGTTCTTC.

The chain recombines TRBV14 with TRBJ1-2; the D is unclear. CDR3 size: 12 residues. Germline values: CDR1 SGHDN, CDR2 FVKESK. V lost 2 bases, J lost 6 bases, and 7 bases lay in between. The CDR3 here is CASSQQRDGYTF. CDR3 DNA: TGTGCCAGCAGCCAACAAAGGGATGGCTACACCTTC.

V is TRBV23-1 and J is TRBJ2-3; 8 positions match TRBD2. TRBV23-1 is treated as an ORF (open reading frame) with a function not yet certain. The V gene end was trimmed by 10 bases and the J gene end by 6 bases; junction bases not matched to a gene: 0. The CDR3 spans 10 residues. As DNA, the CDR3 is TGCGCCACGGGGGGGGATACGCAGTATTTT. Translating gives CATGGDTQYF.

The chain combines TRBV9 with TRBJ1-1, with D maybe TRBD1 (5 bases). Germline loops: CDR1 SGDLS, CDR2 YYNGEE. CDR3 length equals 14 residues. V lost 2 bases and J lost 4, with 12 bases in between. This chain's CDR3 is CASSVQGTGTEAFF. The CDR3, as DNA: TGTGCCAGCAGCGTTCAGGGAACCGGCACTGAAGCTTTCTTT.

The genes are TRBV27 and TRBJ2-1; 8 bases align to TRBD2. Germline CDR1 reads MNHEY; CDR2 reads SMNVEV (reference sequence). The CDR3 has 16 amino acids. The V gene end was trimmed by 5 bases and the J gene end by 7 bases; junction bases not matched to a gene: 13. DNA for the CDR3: TGTGCCAGCAGTCGGCCGGGGGGCGGGAGGTCGAATGAGCAGTTCTTC. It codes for CASSRPGGGRSNEQFF.

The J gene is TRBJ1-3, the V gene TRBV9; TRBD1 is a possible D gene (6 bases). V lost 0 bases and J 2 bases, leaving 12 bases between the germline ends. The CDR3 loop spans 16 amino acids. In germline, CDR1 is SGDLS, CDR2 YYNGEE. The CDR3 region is CASSVGVTGTGNTIYF. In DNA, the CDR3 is TGTGCCAGCAGCGTAGGCGTTACAGGGACTGGAAACACCATATATTTT.

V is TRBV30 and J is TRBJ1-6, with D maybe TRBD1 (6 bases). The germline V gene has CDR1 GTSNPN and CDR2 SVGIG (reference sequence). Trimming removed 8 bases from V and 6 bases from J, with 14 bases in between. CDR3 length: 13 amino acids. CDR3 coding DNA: TGTGCCCGGACCCAGGGGAGTAATTCACCCCTCCACTTT. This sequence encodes CARTQGSNSPLHF.

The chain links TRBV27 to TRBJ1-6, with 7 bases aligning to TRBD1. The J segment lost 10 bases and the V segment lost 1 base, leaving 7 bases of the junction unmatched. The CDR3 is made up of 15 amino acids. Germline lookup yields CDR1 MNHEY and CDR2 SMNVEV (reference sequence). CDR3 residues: CASSLLQGFESPLHF. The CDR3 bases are TGTGCCAGCAGTTTATTACAGGGGTTCGAATCACCCCTCCACTTT.

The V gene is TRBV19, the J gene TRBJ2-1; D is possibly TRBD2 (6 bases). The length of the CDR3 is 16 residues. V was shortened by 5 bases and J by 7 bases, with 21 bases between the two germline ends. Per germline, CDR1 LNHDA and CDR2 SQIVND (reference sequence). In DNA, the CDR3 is TGTGCCAGTAGTCGTGCGGGGCCCCCCCTCGGGAATGAGCAGTTCTTC. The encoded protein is CASSRAGPPLGNEQFF. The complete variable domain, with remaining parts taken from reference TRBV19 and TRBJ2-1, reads DGGITQSPKYLFRKEGQNVTLSCEQNLNHDAMYWYRQDPGQGLRLIYYSQIVNDFQKGDIAEGYSVSREKKESFPLTVTSAQKNPTAFYLCASSRAGPPLGNEQFFGPGTRLTVL.

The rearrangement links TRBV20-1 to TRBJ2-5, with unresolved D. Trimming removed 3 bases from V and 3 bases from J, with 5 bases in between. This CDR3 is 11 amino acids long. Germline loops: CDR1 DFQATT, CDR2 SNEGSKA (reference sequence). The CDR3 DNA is TGCAGTGCTAGGCTGGAAGAGACCCAGTACTTC. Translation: CSARLEETQYF.

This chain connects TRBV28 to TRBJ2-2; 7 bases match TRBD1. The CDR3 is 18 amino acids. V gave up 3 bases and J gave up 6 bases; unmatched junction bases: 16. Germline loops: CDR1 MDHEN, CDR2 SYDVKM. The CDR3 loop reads CASSFAGDRGLSAGELFF. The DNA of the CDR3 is TGTGCCAGCAGTTTTGCTGGGGACAGAGGGTTAAGTGCCGGGGAGCTGTTTTTT.